The 30 T cell receptor beta chains below come from one sample, sequenced in a study of STAT5B mutations in CD4+ large granular lymphocyte leukemia. Using immunoSEQ multiplex PCR, the repertoire was profiled, and TCRdb retains in-frame clones only, with some absent. Of fewer than 40,000 clones in the sample, around 71% are singletons; the top ten hold roughly 0.43%. Sequences were obtained from CD4+ T cells from blood buffy coats. Source of these receptors: a human donor in good health.

This clone was seen just once. J is TRBJ1-3 and V is TRBV15; a weak D match, TRBD1 (6 bases). V was pared by 0 bases and J by 1 base, with 13 bases between. The CDR3 extends over 17 amino acids. From germline, CDR1 is LNHNV and CDR2 YYDKDF (reference sequence). The CDR3, as DNA: TGTGCCACCAGCAGAGAAGCAGGGGCGATATCTGGAAACACCATATATTTT. This translates into CATSREAGAISGNTIYF.

This sequence joins TRBV5-1 and TRBJ2-6, with D tentatively TRBD1 (5 bases). Trimming removed 7 bases from V and 0 bases from J, with 17 bases in between. The germline V gene encodes CDR1 SGHRS and CDR2 YFSETQ. CDR3 size: 17 residues. The CDR3 region has the DNA TGCGCCAGCCCCCCGCCGGCAGGGCTCTCTGGGGCCAACGTCCTGACTTTC. As protein: CASPPPAGLSGANVLTF.

This chain uses TRBV6-4 with TRBJ2-3; 9 nucleotides line up with TRBD2. CDR1 MRHNA and CDR2 SNTAGT come from the germline V gene. After removal of 2 bases from V and 2 bases from J, the junction contained 5 bases not matched to a gene. The CDR3 is 16 amino acids. DNA for the CDR3: TGTGCCAGCAGTGACCGGGCGGGGGGGTCCACAGATACGCAGTATTTT. As protein: CASSDRAGGSTDTQYF.

V is TRBV27 and J is TRBJ2-7, with D perhaps TRBD2 (6 bases). The germline CDR1 and CDR2 sequences are MNHEY and SMNVEV (reference sequence). V was shortened by 1 base and J by 0 bases, with 10 bases between the two germline ends. The CDR3 extends over 15 amino acids. CDR3 region: CASSLLGGSSYEQYF. As DNA, the CDR3 is TGTGCCAGCAGTTTATTGGGGGGAAGCTCCTACGAGCAGTACTTC.

The genes are TRBV27 and TRBJ2-7, with D tentatively TRBD2 (6 bases). Germline V gene lookup returns CDR1 MNHEY and CDR2 SMNVEV (reference sequence). This CDR3 region has 13 residues. V was trimmed by 3 bases and J by 6 bases, leaving 12 bases between them. The CDR3 sequence is CASSFGGAGEQYF. The CDR3 DNA reads TGTGCCAGCAGTTTCGGAGGGGCCGGCGAGCAGTACTTC.

The chain combines TRBV19 with TRBJ2-5, with 14 bases aligning to TRBD2. CDR1 and CDR2 from the germline V gene are LNHDA and SQIVND (reference sequence). This CDR3 has 17 amino acids. With V trimmed by 3 bases and J by 8 bases, 11 bases remained unmatched. The CDR3 DNA is TGTGCCAGTAGTATTGGGTGGACTAGCGGGGGGCATGATACCCAGTACTTC. This encodes CASSIGWTSGGHDTQYF. The full variable domain, with the rest looked up from reference TRBV19 and TRBJ2-5, is DGGITQSPKYLFRKEGQNVTLSCEQNLNHDAMYWYRQDPGQGLRLIYYSQIVNDFQKGDIAEGYSVSREKKESFPLTVTSAQKNPTAFYLCASSIGWTSGGHDTQYFGPGTRLLVL.

The V and J genes are TRBV2 and TRBJ2-3; D is ambiguous. V was cut by 7 bases and J by 5 bases, with 4 bases left in between. CDR3 size: 10 residues. CDR1 is SNHLY and CDR2 is FYNNEI in the germline V gene. The CDR3 spells CASKRDTQYF. The CDR3 DNA reads TGTGCCAGCAAGAGAGATACGCAGTATTTT.

The rearrangement joins TRBV11-2 to TRBJ1-2; D is ambiguous. Trimming removed 1 base from V and 8 bases from J, with 11 bases in between. Germline lookup yields CDR1 SGHAT and CDR2 FQNNGV. The CDR3 extends over 13 amino acids. The CDR3 DNA is TGTGCCAGCAGCTTAGCCAGCTCTGGGGGCTACACCTTC. Translation gives CASSLASSGGYTF.

The chain carries TRBV28 and TRBJ1-2; no definite D call. Trimming cost V 8 bases and J 5 bases, with 9 bases left between them. This CDR3 is built from 11 residues. Germline V gene sequence: CDR1 MDHEN, CDR2 SYDVKM. DNA for the CDR3: TGTGCCAGCTCACGGATTTATGGCTACACCTTC. Translation gives CASSRIYGYTF.

The chain carries TRBV6-6 and TRBJ1-4; D is unclear. The V end lost 6 bases, the J end lost 4 bases, and 12 bases lay between the germline ends. CDR3 length: 14 residues. The V gene's germline CDR1 is MNHNY and CDR2 SVGAGI (reference sequence). The DNA for the CDR3 is TGTGCCAGCAGACGAAGGGCGGGTAATGAAAAACTGTTTTTT. Translated, it gives CASRRRAGNEKLFF.

The chain employs TRBV2 and TRBJ2-5; TRBD1 agrees at 7 bases. This CDR3 has 11 amino acids. Germline V gene sequence: CDR1 SNHLY, CDR2 FYNNEI. V shed 10 bases and J 7 bases; nucleotides not matched to a gene: 6. This CDR3 is CATTEGATQYF. The CDR3, as DNA: TGTGCCACCACAGAGGGGGCGACCCAGTACTTC.

This clone appeared a single time. The J gene is TRBJ2-2, the V gene TRBV6-6, with 10 bases identical to TRBD2. J was trimmed by 5 bases and V by 7 bases; bases with no gene match: 7. This CDR3 contains 15 residues. The germline V gene has CDR1 MNHNY and CDR2 SVGAGI (reference sequence). The CDR3 bases are TGTGCCAGCACTAAGCGGGGGGGTGGGACCGGGGAGCTGTTTTTT. This sequence encodes CASTKRGGGTGELFF.

The rearrangement joins TRBV10-1 to TRBJ2-1; tentatively, D is TRBD2 (6 bases). The CDR3 is made up of 15 amino acids. With 4 bases removed from V and 1 base from J, the gap between germline ends came to 11 bases. The germline V gene encodes CDR1 WNHNN and CDR2 SYGVQD (reference sequence). CDR3 residues: CASSGGGESYNEQFF. In nucleotides, the CDR3 is TGCGCCAGCAGTGGCGGCGGGGAGTCCTACAATGAGCAGTTCTTC.

V gene TRBV18 combines with J gene TRBJ2-7, with D possibly being TRBD2 (7 bases). The V and J ends lost 3 bases and 1 base respectively, with 16 bases between them. Germline V CDR1 and CDR2: KGHSH, LQKENI. The CDR3 has 16 residues. CDR3 sequence (DNA): TGTGCCAGCTCACCCGCCCTTGCGGGGGCGTCCTACGAGCAGTACTTC. Protein: CASSPALAGASYEQYF.

This clone was picked up a small number of times. The rearrangement links TRBV6-5 to TRBJ2-3; 10 nucleotides align to TRBD1. Unmatched junction bases numbered 4, after V lost 2 bases and J lost 5 bases. CDR3 length: 15 residues. Germline CDR1 reads MNHEY; CDR2 reads SVGAGI. The CDR3 sequence: CASSYDRGRGDTQYF. For the CDR3, the DNA is TGTGCCAGCAGTTACGACAGGGGGCGTGGAGATACGCAGTATTTT.

This clone appeared once. The J gene is TRBJ2-1, the V gene TRBV29-1; 11 bases line up with TRBD1. Germline V gene sequence: CDR1 SQVTM, CDR2 ANQGSEA. The CDR3 loop spans 15 amino acids. V lost 6 bases, J lost 6 bases, and 10 bases stayed unmatched. CDR3 DNA: TGCAGCGTCCCATTAAAGGGGACAGGGGGCAATGAGCAGTTCTTC. Amino acid sequence: CSVPLKGTGGNEQFF.

This clone was detected once. Sequence at one end of the junction differs from germline and may be a read error. The chain employs TRBV7-7 and TRBJ2-7; TRBD2 aligns across 9 bases. Germline V CDR1 and CDR2: SSHAT, FNYEAQ (reference sequence). This CDR3 has 15 amino acids. The CDR3 DNA reads TGTGCTAGCAGCTTAGGTAGCGGGGGAATCTACGAGCAGTACTTC. Translation gives CASSLGSGGIYEQYF.

The V gene is TRBV28, the J gene TRBJ2-7, with 7 bases identical to TRBD1. Germline CDR1 and CDR2: MDHEN and SYDVKM. Trimming cost V 5 bases and J 7 bases; bases outside gene matches: 17. The length of the CDR3 is 16 residues. CDR3 in DNA: TGTGCCAGCAGTCCGACAGGGTTTTCGACTCTTCATGAGCAGTACTTC. Translated, it gives CASSPTGFSTLHEQYF.

This clone was observed a few times. This sequence joins TRBV29-1 and TRBJ1-1; possible D gene TRBD1, 5 bases. Germline V gene lookup returns CDR1 SQVTM and CDR2 ANQGSEA. V was clipped by 6 bases and J by 0 bases, with 14 bases between them. CDR3 size: 14 residues. The CDR3 reads CSVGRGSLNTEAFF. The CDR3 nucleotides read TGCAGCGTGGGGCGGGGCTCACTGAACACTGAAGCTTTCTTT.

The chain carries TRBV9 and TRBJ1-4; possibly TRBD1 for D (5 bases). CDR1 and CDR2 from the germline V gene are SGDLS and YYNGEE. Trimming cost V 4 bases and J 5 bases, with 15 bases left between them. The length of the CDR3 is 15 residues. The CDR3 protein is CASSLRDLTNEKLFF. CDR3 coding DNA: TGTGCCAGCAGCCTTCGGGACCTCACCAATGAAAAACTGTTTTTT.

CDR3 in amino acids: CASSGGTTYTDTQYF. The CDR3, as DNA: TGTGCCAGCAGTGGAGGGACGACTTACACAGATACGCAGTATTTT. This chain connects TRBV6-1 to TRBJ2-3, with D perhaps assigned TRBD1 or TRBD2 (5 bases each). Germline CDR1 MNHNS, CDR2 SASEGT. V lost 4 bases, J lost 2 bases, and 13 bases lay in between. The CDR3 totals 15 residues.

This chain connects TRBV10-1 to TRBJ1-1, with D hard to call. Germline V gene sequence: CDR1 WNHNN, CDR2 SYGVQD (reference sequence). The CDR3 has 14 residues. Between the trimmed V and J ends, which lost 0 bases and 1 base, there was a span of 6 bases. Here the CDR3 reads CASSESGKNTEAFF. As DNA, the CDR3 is TGCGCCAGCAGTGAGTCTGGCAAGAACACTGAAGCTTTCTTT.

The gene calls are TRBV27 and TRBJ1-1; D not certain. The ends were cut back, 2 bases at V and 4 bases at J, with 11 bases in the middle. CDR3 length: 14 amino acids. Germline CDR1 is MNHEY and CDR2 is SMNVEV (reference sequence). The CDR3 spells CASSLIDTGTEAFF. CDR3 nucleotide sequence: TGTGCCAGCAGTTTAATAGACACGGGCACTGAAGCTTTCTTT.

This sequence joins TRBV7-2 and TRBJ2-5, with 7 bases lining up with TRBD2. The CDR3 has 17 residues. V dropped 1 base and J dropped 1; count of bases not matched to a gene: 9. CDR1 SGHTA and CDR2 FQGNSA come from the germline V gene. DNA of the CDR3: TGTGCCAGCAGCTTAGAGGTTTGGGGCGGGAGCCAAGAGACCCAGTACTTC. Translation: CASSLEVWGGSQETQYF.

V usage is TRBV15 and J usage is TRBJ1-5, with D uncertain. This CDR3 region has 15 residues. Germline assignment: CDR1 LNHNV and CDR2 YYDKDF (reference sequence). The V and J ends lost 0 bases and 6 bases respectively, with 12 bases between them. The chain's CDR3 is CATSRDRSPGQPQHF. The CDR3 DNA sequence: TGTGCCACCAGCAGAGATAGATCTCCCGGTCAGCCCCAGCATTTT.

This clone was detected a few times. This sequence joins TRBV7-9 and TRBJ2-7; 7 bases are a match to TRBD1. V lost 0 bases and J lost 6; bases outside the gene matches: 5. Germline loops: CDR1 SEHNR, CDR2 FQNEAQ (reference sequence). CDR3 size: 14 residues. The CDR3: CASSLAAGTAEQYF. The CDR3 DNA sequence: TGTGCCAGCAGCTTAGCCGCCGGGACAGCCGAGCAGTACTTC.

The CDR3 nucleotides read TGTGCCTGGACAACAAACACAGATACGCAGTATTTT. Amino acids: CAWTTNTDTQYF. This sequence joins TRBV30 and TRBJ2-3; unclear D gene. The CDR3 covers 12 residues. Per germline, CDR1 GTSNPN and CDR2 SVGIG (reference sequence). Trimming left V 4 bases short and J 2 bases short, with 7 bases between.

The V gene is TRBV5-8, the J gene TRBJ1-5; D uncertain. The CDR3 runs to 14 residues. Trimming removed 3 bases at V and 3 bases at J, with 10 bases between. Germline CDR1 and CDR2: SGHTS and YDEGEE. The chain's CDR3 is CASSSRHTNQPQHF. CDR3 DNA sequence: TGTGCCAGCAGCTCCAGACATACCAATCAGCCCCAGCATTTT.

The rearrangement uses TRBV29-1 and TRBJ2-5, with 7 bases that match TRBD1. The CDR3 is made up of 14 amino acids. Trimming at V came to 6 bases and at J to 3 bases, leaving 10 bases not matched to a gene. The germline CDR1 and CDR2 sequences are SQVTM and ANQGSEA. The CDR3 region is CSVGLYGQEETQYF. The CDR3 region has the DNA TGCAGCGTGGGGCTTTATGGACAGGAAGAGACCCAGTACTTC.

The chain has TRBV16 and TRBJ1-1; 9 bases are shared with TRBD1. Germline V gene data show CDR1 as KGHSY and CDR2 as FQNENV. The ends lost 0 bases at V and 1 base at J; junction bases unmatched: 6. The CDR3 extends over 17 amino acids. The CDR3 nucleotides read TGTGCCAGCAGCCAATCGGCACAGGGGGCTTGGAACACTGAAGCTTTCTTT. Translated: CASSQSAQGAWNTEAFF.